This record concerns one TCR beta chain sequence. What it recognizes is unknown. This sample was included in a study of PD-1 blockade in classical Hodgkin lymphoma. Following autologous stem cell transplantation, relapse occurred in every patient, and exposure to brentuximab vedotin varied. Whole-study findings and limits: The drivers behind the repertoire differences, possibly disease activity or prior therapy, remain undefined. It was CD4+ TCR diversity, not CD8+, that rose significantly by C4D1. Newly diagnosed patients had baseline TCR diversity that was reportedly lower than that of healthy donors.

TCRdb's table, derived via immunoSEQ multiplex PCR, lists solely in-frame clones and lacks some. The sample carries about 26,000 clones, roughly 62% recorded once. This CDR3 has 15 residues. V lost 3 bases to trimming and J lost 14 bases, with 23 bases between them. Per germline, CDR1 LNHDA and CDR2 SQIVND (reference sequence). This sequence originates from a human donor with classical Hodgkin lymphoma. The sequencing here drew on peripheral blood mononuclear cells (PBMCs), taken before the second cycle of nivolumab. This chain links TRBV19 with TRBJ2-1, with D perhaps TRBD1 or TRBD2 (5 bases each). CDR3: CASSIEGARGRPKFF. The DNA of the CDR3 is TGTGCCAGTAGTATTGAGGGTGCCCGGGGCCGTCCTAAGTTCTTC.